This entry is about one T cell receptor beta chain. Its antigen is not identified. Between the trimmed V and J ends, which lost 4 bases and 1 base, there was a span of 11 bases. Germline lookup yields CDR1 SGHRS and CDR2 YFSETQ. The CDR3 is made up of 14 amino acids. These data come from a study of cytomegalovirus exposure and HLA in healthy donors. PCR primers comprised 60 Vbeta and 13 Jbeta primers. Assay used: immunoSEQ multiplex PCR; TCRdb lists only in-frame clones, some missing. The repertoire has under 150,000 clones, around 82% of them found once; the top ten carry 5.5% to 7%. Study-level findings and limits: In a later analysis, a missense DCLRE1C variant was linked to TCR beta V- and J-gene trimming.

The sample comprised PBMCs. V and J are TRBV5-1 and TRBJ2-5; a possible D gene is TRBD2 (5 bases). This clonotype was obtained from a woman in her forties in good health and CMV-seropositive. CDR3 protein: CASSASGSQETQYF. The CDR3, as DNA: TGCGCCAGCAGCGCCTCGGGATCCCAAGAGACCCAGTACTTC.